Following are 5 T cell receptor beta chains from one sample sequenced in a study of CD8 T cells in ankylosing spondylitis. TCRdb re-derived calls from the 5' RACE reads in MiXCR, one entry per CDR3 protein. This table holds roughly 170,000 distinct CDR3 sequences, 9.8% found once. Source material: blood, either unsorted or a sorted T cell fraction (not recorded which). The origin of the receptors is a female donor with ankylosing spondylitis or in good health (not recorded which).

This clonotype has just a few counts. The chain uses TRBV7-2 and TRBJ1-6; 7 positions agree with TRBD1. The germline gives CDR1 SGHTA, CDR2 FQGNSA. This CDR3 spans 13 amino acids. Trimming removed 5 bases from V and 9 bases from J; junction bases left unmatched: 4. For the CDR3, the DNA is TGTGCCAGCAGCCTAGGGACAGCTTCACCCCTCCACTTT. Its translation: CASSLGTASPLHF. Supplemented by reference TRBV7-2 and TRBJ1-6, the full variable domain reads GAGVSQSPSNKVTEKGKDVELRCDPISGHTALYWYRQSLGQGLEFLIYFQGNSAPDKSGLPSDRFSAERTGGSVSTLTIQRTQQEDSAVYLCASSLGTASPLHFGNGTRLTVT.

This clonotype appeared a few times. CDR3 in DNA: TGCAGCGCCCTGAGTCAGGGCAGCTTGCCCTACGAGCAGTACTTC. Amino acid sequence: CSALSQGSLPYEQYF. The chain is built from TRBV29-1 and TRBJ2-7, with a possible D match to TRBD1 (5 bases). The CDR3 length is 15 residues. V lost 7 bases and J lost 2, with 21 bases in between. CDR1 and CDR2 (germline): SQVTM, ANQGSEA.

This clonotype was seen a few times. The J gene is TRBJ2-3, the V gene TRBV7-6, with 7 bases identical to TRBD2. This CDR3 region has 13 residues. Germline CDR1 is SGHVS and CDR2 is FNYEAQ. After removal of 5 bases from V and 6 bases from J, the junction contained 5 bases not matched to a gene. The DNA of the CDR3 is TGTGCCAGCAGCCCGCGGGACTATGATACGCAGTATTTT. Translated: CASSPRDYDTQYF.

This clonotype was counted ten times or more. V is TRBV11-2 and J is TRBJ2-3, with D perhaps matching TRBD1 (6 bases). CDR1 is SGHAT, CDR2 FQNNGV, per germline. The CDR3 extends over 13 amino acids. Trimming stripped 3 bases from V and 3 bases from J, with 7 bases between. CDR3 in DNA: TGTGCCAGCAGCTTCCAGGGGACAGATACGCAGTATTTT. This sequence encodes CASSFQGTDTQYF.

This clonotype appeared many times. The chain is built from TRBV12-3 or TRBV12-4 and TRBJ2-5, with 8 bases identical to TRBD2. With V trimmed by 5 bases and J by 7 bases, 9 bases remained unmatched. The CDR3 sequence is 14 residues long. The chain's CDR3 is CASSPTGGGLTQYF. In nucleotides, the CDR3 is TGTGCCAGCAGTCCCACGGGGGGGGGTTTGACCCAGTACTTC.